These 24 T cell receptor beta chains were sequenced from one sample in a study of CD8+ T cells in alopecia areata. Extracted RNA was reverse transcribed, and the resulting cDNA served as sequencing template. Sequenced by immunoSEQ multiplex PCR; TCRdb stores in-frame clones only, minus some. The sample yields about 200,000 clones, roughly three fifths seen once. What was sequenced was CD8+ T cells sorted from blood. The origin of the receptors is a human donor in good health.

The genes are TRBV29-1 and TRBJ1-1; D ambiguous. Per germline, CDR1 SQVTM and CDR2 ANQGSEA. The ends were cut back, 3 bases at V and 3 bases at J, with 14 bases in the middle. The CDR3 contains 14 residues. The CDR3 bases are TGCAGCGTTGAGGACCCTACTATTGACACTGAAGCTTTCTTT. As protein: CSVEDPTIDTEAFF.

The chain couples TRBV9 to TRBJ2-1; D remains ambiguous. The V and J ends lost 6 bases and 9 bases respectively, with 25 bases between them. CDR3 length: 16 amino acids. Germline CDR1 is SGDLS and CDR2 is YYNGEE. CDR3 in amino acids: CASTPNPGTFYREQFF. Here the CDR3 DNA reads TGTGCCAGCACCCCTAATCCCGGTACCTTTTATCGTGAGCAGTTCTTC.

The sample holds many counts of this clone. The identical CDR3 is also encoded by other nucleotide sequences in the sample. The genes are TRBV12-5 and TRBJ2-7, with D hard to call. V shed 1 base and J shed 4 bases, with 2 bases lying between them. The CDR3 covers 11 residues. Germline CDR1 reads LGHNT; CDR2 reads FRNRAP. In DNA form, the CDR3 reads TGTGCTAGTGGTTTGGGGTACGAGCAGTACTTC. Its protein product is CASGLGYEQYF. Supplemented by reference TRBV12-5 and TRBJ2-7, the full variable domain reads DARVTQTPRHKVTEMGQEVTMRCQPILGHNTVFWYRQTMMQGLELLAYFRNRAPLDDSGMPKDRFSAEMPDATLATLKIQPSEPRDSAVYFCASGLGYEQYFGPGTRLTVT.

This chain links TRBV9 with TRBJ2-7; D unresolved. Trimming stripped 0 bases from V and 7 bases from J, with 14 bases between. The CDR3 is 14 residues long. CDR1 is SGDLS and CDR2 is YYNGEE in the germline V gene. CDR3 bases: TGTGCCAGCAGCGTAGATGACCAGAGAAGGGAGCAGTACTTC. Amino acids: CASSVDDQRREQYF.

V gene TRBV25-1 combines with J gene TRBJ2-3, with D unclear. CDR3 length equals 13 residues. V lost 7 bases to trimming and J lost 0 bases, with 8 bases between them. Germline loops: CDR1 MGHDK, CDR2 SYGVNS. CDR3 sequence: CASMLGSTDTQYF. The CDR3 coding sequence is TGTGCCAGCATGCTAGGGAGCACAGATACGCAGTATTTT.

V gene TRBV6-6 combines with J gene TRBJ2-3, with D hard to call. From germline, CDR1 is MNHNY and CDR2 SVGAGI (reference sequence). The CDR3 extends over 15 amino acids. The ends were cut back, 6 bases at V and 0 bases at J, with 13 bases in the middle. CDR3 nucleotide sequence: TGTGCCAGCAGCCTCGGTGAGGTTAGCACAGATACGCAGTATTTT. Amino acids: CASSLGEVSTDTQYF.

V gene TRBV29-1 combines with J gene TRBJ2-2; TRBD1 agrees at 8 bases. The ends lost 3 bases at V and 7 bases at J; junction bases unmatched: 4. The CDR3 loop spans 13 amino acids. Germline CDR1 is SQVTM and CDR2 is ANQGSEA. The CDR3 region has the DNA TGCAGCGTTGATCCAGGGGGCGGCGGGGAGCTGTTTTTT. Amino acid sequence: CSVDPGGGGELFF.

The rearrangement uses TRBV29-1 and TRBJ1-1; possible D gene TRBD1, 6 bases. CDR1 is SQVTM and CDR2 is ANQGSEA in the germline V gene. The ends were cut back, 7 bases at V and 1 base at J, with 10 bases in the middle. The CDR3 sequence is 12 residues long. The CDR3 DNA sequence: TGCAGCGCAACAGGGTCGAACACTGAAGCTTTCTTT. Its protein is CSATGSNTEAFF. The entire variable domain, with the rest obtained from reference TRBV29-1 and TRBJ1-1, is as follows: SAVISQKPSRDICQRGTSLTIQCQVDSQVTMMFWYRQQPGQSLTLIATANQGSEATYESGFVIDKFPISRPNLTFSTLTVSNMSPEDSSIYLCSATGSNTEAFFGQGTRLTVV.

The chain recombines TRBV7-2 with TRBJ2-3; no clear D. Looked up from germline, CDR1 is SGHTA and CDR2 is FQGNSA. Deletions cut 0 bases from V and 10 bases from J, with 5 bases between. The CDR3 sequence is 11 residues long. Here the CDR3 DNA reads TGTGCCAGCAGCTTAGCAATGGCGCAGTATTTT. Protein: CASSLAMAQYF.

The gene calls are TRBV29-1 and TRBJ2-7, with D perhaps matching TRBD2 (6 bases). CDR1 and CDR2 (germline): SQVTM, ANQGSEA. V was shortened by 6 bases and J by 6 bases, with 12 bases between the two germline ends. The CDR3 is 11 residues long. The DNA of the CDR3 is TGCAGCGTGGACCAGGGAGGCGAGCAGTACTTC. Its protein product is CSVDQGGEQYF.

J is TRBJ2-1 and V is TRBV29-1; D not certain. The CDR3 spans 11 residues. V lost 1 base to trimming and J lost 9 bases, with 7 bases between them. Germline V lookup: CDR1 SQVTM, CDR2 ANQGSEA. The CDR3 region has the DNA TGCAGCGTTGAAGGGTTCGGTGAGCAGTTCTTC. The encoded protein is CSVEGFGEQFF.

This clone was detected a few times. The genes are TRBV29-1 and TRBJ1-1; D not resolved. Germline CDR1 is SQVTM and CDR2 is ANQGSEA. Trimming cost V 7 bases and J 1 base, with 13 bases left between them. The CDR3 has 13 residues. CDR3 sequence (DNA): TGCAGCGCCCAGAGGGTAGCGAACACTGAAGCTTTCTTT. Protein: CSAQRVANTEAFF.

V and J are TRBV6-9 and TRBJ1-5; TRBD1 matches 9 bases. V trimming: 6 bases; J trimming: 1 base; junction bases outside the gene matches: 13. The germline V gene has CDR1 MNHGY and CDR2 SVAAGI. The CDR3 is 18 amino acids. DNA for the CDR3: TGTGCCAGCAGGCGATCGGACTGGGACAGGGAAAGCAATCAGCCCCAGCATTTT. Protein sequence: CASRRSDWDRESNQPQHF.

This chain joins TRBV7-9 and TRBJ2-5, with D perhaps matching TRBD1 or TRBD2 (5 bases each). The CDR3 consists of 15 residues. Trimming removed 5 bases from V and 5 bases from J, with 18 bases in between. Germline V lookup: CDR1 SEHNR, CDR2 FQNEAQ (reference sequence). The CDR3 nucleotides read TGTGCCAGCAGCAGACCGGGACCGACCGGGGAGACCCAGTACTTC. The encoded protein is CASSRPGPTGETQYF.

A remark on this clone: The same CDR3 is also encoded by other DNA sequences in this sample. This chain connects TRBV15 to TRBJ1-2; no clear D gene. This CDR3 has 13 residues. Germline V gene data show CDR1 as LNHNV and CDR2 as YYDKDF (reference sequence). V lost 0 bases, J lost 4 bases, and 6 bases lay in between. CDR3 amino acids: CATSRDLSYGYTF. CDR3 DNA sequence: TGTGCCACCAGCAGAGACCTGAGCTATGGCTACACCTTC.

V is TRBV30 and J is TRBJ1-2; D may be TRBD1 (5 bases). Trimming pared 4 bases from V and 3 bases from J, leaving 12 bases between. CDR3 length: 13 residues. Germline V CDR1 and CDR2: GTSNPN, SVGIG (reference sequence). CDR3 in amino acids: CAWITGGDYGYTF. CDR3 bases: TGTGCCTGGATCACGGGGGGGGACTATGGCTACACCTTC.

This chain's CDR3 is CASGERSNTYEQYF. CDR3 sequence (DNA): TGTGCCAGCGGTGAGAGGTCTAATACCTACGAGCAGTACTTC. The chain joins TRBV27 to TRBJ2-7, with no clear D. CDR1 is MNHEY and CDR2 is SMNVEV in the germline V gene (reference sequence). V lost 8 bases and J 2 bases, leaving 16 bases between the germline ends. This CDR3 spans 14 amino acids.

The V and J genes are TRBV12-5 and TRBJ1-6; perhaps TRBD1 as D (5 bases). V shed 2 bases and J shed 10 bases, with 18 bases lying between them. CDR1 and CDR2 from the germline V gene are LGHNT and FRNRAP. The CDR3 extends over 16 amino acids. The CDR3 region has the DNA TGTGCTAGTGGTTTGTTGGCGGAGGGGCAGTCCTCACCCCTCCACTTT. As protein: CASGLLAEGQSSPLHF.

The V and J genes are TRBV5-5 and TRBJ2-7; 8 bases fit TRBD2. This CDR3 has 16 amino acids. The germline CDR1 and CDR2 sequences are SGHKS and YYEKEE (reference sequence). V shed 3 bases and J 2 bases; nucleotides not matched to a gene: 10. CDR3 nucleotide sequence: TGTGCCAGCAGCTCGGGGCCAGCGGGGGCGGCCTACGAGCAGTACTTC. This translates into CASSSGPAGAAYEQYF.

This clone turned up a few times. The chain employs TRBV6-6 and TRBJ1-1, with 7 bases identical to TRBD1. Germline trimming cut 7 bases from V and 5 bases from J; bases unmatched to any gene: 10. Germline CDR1 MNHNY, CDR2 SVGAGI (reference sequence). This CDR3 has 14 residues. The chain's CDR3 is CASTLQGQETEAFF. The CDR3 DNA reads as TGTGCCAGCACGCTACAGGGGCAGGAGACTGAAGCTTTCTTT.

The sample holds a few counts of this clone. CDR3 sequence reads: CASSQRTSKNTEAFF. CDR3 nucleotide sequence: TGTGCCAGCAGCCAGAGGACAAGCAAGAACACTGAAGCTTTCTTT. This chain joins TRBV7-9 and TRBJ1-1; possible D gene TRBD1, 5 bases. Trimming left V 5 bases short and J 1 base short, with 14 bases between. Germline-derived CDR1 and CDR2 are SEHNR and FQNEAQ (reference sequence). CDR3 length: 15 amino acids.

Notes on this clone: Mismatch with germline at one junction end may stem from a read error. V gene TRBV2 combines with J gene TRBJ2-4; 8 nucleotides line up with TRBD1. CDR1 is SNHLY, CDR2 FYNNEI, per germline. CDR3 length: 14 residues. In nucleotides, the CDR3 is TGTGCCAGCAGCACCGGGACAGGCAAAGACATTCAGTACTTC. Protein sequence: CASSTGTGKDIQYF. Based on the CDR3 plus reference TRBV2 and TRBJ2-4, the full variable domain is EPEVTQTPSHQVTQMGQEVILRCVPISNHLYFYWYRQILGQKVEFLVSFYNNEISEKSEIFDDQFSVERPDGSNFTLKIRSTKLEDSAMYFCASSTGTGKDIQYFGAGTRLSVL.

The V gene is TRBV2, the J gene TRBJ1-2; D unresolved. CDR3 length equals 13 residues. The V gene's germline CDR1 is SNHLY and CDR2 FYNNEI. Trimming took off 3 bases at V and 1 base at J, with 6 bases between the two ends. The CDR3 DNA follows: TGTGCCAGCAGTGACTCTTATAACTATGGCTACACCTTC. Its protein product is CASSDSYNYGYTF.

The chain has TRBV29-1 and TRBJ1-1; D possibly corresponds to TRBD1 (5 bases). The CDR3 extends over 13 amino acids. Germline V gene data show CDR1 as SQVTM and CDR2 as ANQGSEA. The ends were cut back, 4 bases at V and 0 bases at J, with 9 bases in the middle. The CDR3 DNA reads as TGCAGCGTTGTAGGGGATTTGAACACTGAAGCTTTCTTT. It translates to CSVVGDLNTEAFF.